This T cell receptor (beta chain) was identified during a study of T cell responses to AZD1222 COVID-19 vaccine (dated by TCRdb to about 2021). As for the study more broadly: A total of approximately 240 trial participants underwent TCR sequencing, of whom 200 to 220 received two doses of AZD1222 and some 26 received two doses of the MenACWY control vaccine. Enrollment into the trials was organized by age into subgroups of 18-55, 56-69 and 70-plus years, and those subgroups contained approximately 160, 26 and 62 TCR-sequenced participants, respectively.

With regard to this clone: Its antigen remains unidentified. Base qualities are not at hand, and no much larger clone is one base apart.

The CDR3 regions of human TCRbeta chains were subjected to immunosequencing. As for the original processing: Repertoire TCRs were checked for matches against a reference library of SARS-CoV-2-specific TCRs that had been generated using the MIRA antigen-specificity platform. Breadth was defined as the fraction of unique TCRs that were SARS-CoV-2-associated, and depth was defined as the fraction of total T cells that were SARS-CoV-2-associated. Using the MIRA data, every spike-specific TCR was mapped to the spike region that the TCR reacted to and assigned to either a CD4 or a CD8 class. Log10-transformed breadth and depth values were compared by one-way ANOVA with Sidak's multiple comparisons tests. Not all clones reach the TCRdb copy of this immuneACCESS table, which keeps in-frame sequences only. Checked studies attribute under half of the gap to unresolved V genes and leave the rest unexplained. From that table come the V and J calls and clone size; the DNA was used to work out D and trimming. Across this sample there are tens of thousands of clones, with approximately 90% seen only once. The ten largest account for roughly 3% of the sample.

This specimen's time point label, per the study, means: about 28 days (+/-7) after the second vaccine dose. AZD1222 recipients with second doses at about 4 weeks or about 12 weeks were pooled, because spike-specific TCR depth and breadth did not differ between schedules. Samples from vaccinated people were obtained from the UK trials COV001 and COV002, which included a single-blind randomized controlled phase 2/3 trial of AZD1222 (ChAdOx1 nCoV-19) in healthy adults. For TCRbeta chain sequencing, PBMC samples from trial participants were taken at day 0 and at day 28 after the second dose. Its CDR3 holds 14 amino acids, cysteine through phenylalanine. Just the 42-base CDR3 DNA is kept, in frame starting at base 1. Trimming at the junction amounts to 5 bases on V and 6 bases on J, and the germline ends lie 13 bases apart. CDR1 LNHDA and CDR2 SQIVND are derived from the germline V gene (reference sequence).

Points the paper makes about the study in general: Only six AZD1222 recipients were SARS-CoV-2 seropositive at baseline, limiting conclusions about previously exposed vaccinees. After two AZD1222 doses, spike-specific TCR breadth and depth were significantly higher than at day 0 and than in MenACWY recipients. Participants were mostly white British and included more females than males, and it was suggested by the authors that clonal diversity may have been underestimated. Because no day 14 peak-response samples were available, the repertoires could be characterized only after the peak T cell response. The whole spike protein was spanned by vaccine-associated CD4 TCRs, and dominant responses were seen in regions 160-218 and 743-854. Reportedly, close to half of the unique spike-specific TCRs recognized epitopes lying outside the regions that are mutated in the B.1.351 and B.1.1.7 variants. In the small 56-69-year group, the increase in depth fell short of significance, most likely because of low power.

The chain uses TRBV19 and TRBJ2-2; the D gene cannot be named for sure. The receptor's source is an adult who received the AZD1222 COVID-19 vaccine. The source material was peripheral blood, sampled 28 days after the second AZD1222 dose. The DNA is TGTGCCAGTAGTTACGTCGGTGGAGCCGGGGAGCTGTTTTTT. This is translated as CASSYVGGAGELFF.